This T cell receptor (beta chain) was captured by sequencing in a study of CDR3 diversity in severe acne. MiXCR was run by TCRdb on the PCR reads, yielding one entry per CDR3 protein. The sample consists of more than 85,000 distinct CDR3 sequences, 45% to 50% of them appearing once. With 7 bases removed from V and 1 base from J, the gap between germline ends came to 10 bases. The CDR3 contains 12 residues. Germline CDR1 and CDR2: DFQATT and SNEGSKA (reference sequence). The sequence derives from a male donor in good health, serving as a control. The sequenced sample consisted of blood. V gene TRBV20-1 combines with J gene TRBJ1-1; tentative D call: TRBD1 (5 bases). As DNA, the CDR3 is TGCAGTGTGGGGCTGCCGAACACTGAAGCTTTCTTT. Translation gives CSVGLPNTEAFF.